This T cell receptor (beta chain) was recorded in a study of cytomegalovirus exposure and HLA in healthy donors (dated by TCRdb to 2016 to 2017). Concerning the study at large: In an earlier analysis of roughly 500 of the donors, about 270 Gb of sequence data and 90 million to 120 million unique TCR beta sequences from about 179 million T cells were reported. An early release covering 550 to 700 HLA-typed donors comprised about 290 gigabases of sequencing data and tens of millions of unique TCR sequences. Among the roughly 390 genotyped donors, around 81% belonged to the genetic ancestry cluster associated with self-reported Caucasian donors. The study aimed to test whether cataloging public T cell receptors could reveal signatures of past pathogen exposure. The study used immunosequencing to profile the T cell repertoires of approximately 690 subjects and linked those repertoires to cytomegalovirus serostatus. Along with the roughly 700-subject first cohort, a separate validation cohort of over 90 different subjects was used. To predict cytomegalovirus infection status, the study brought together high-throughput TCR immunosequencing, statistical association of individual TCRs with disease status, and machine learning. In a later analysis, previously published TCR beta repertoires from 666 donors were re-analyzed and high-resolution HLA genotyping was added so that TCR occurrence patterns could be studied. Rather than drawing on any new phenotypic data, the later analysis identified candidate immune exposures from TCR beta sequences and the way those sequences occurred across donors. To decide whether each TCR beta V gene segment behaved as functional or pseudogenic, an earlier analysis of some 570 of the donors relied on high-throughput TCR beta sequencing. Alongside the repertoire data, information on donor age, sex, ethnicity and CMV serostatus was compiled. A later genetic analysis used genome-wide SNP genotypes for about 60% of the roughly 700 donors, treating that subset as a discovery cohort. All discovery cohort repertoires had been generated on a single sequencing platform. HLA typing included class I and class II loci at four-digit resolution. Typing coverage differed by locus: A, B, C, DRB1 and DQB1 were typed in about 629-630 donors, DQA1 in 500 to 550, DPA1 in roughly 590, and DPB1 in about 450. A handful of DR-DQ haplotypes were handled as single units for association and clustering because linkage in the cohort was strong. Across approximately 400 genotyped donors of the cohort, an average of about 250,000 unique TCR beta nucleotide sequences per donor were sequenced, and approximately 17% of those sequences were non-productive.

Ends trimmed: V by 3 bases, J by 6 bases; bases unmatched to a gene: 3. CDR1 and CDR2 (MNHEY, SMNVEV) derive from the germline V gene (reference sequence). Including cysteine and phenylalanine, the CDR3 has 14 amino acids. Only CDR3 DNA remains: 42 bases, in frame from the first base. Study-wide findings and limitations: Linkage disequilibrium might explain the correlated functional status among segregating V segments, but an unknown experimental factor could not be ruled out. The cohort was sequenced for TCR beta chains only, and without alpha or paired-chain data the features that could be detected were limited. CMV serostatus was the only immune exposure information available for the cohort. In a later genetic analysis, fewer N-insertions in productive TCRs were reported among donors in an Asian-associated ancestry cluster than the approximately 710-donor mean. According to a later analysis, parvovirus B19, influenza, CMV and Epstein-Barr virus appeared linked to several top co-occurrence clusters. An association between a missense DCLRE1C variant and V-gene and J-gene trimming of TCR beta chains was found in a later genetic analysis and replicated in an independent cohort. The earlier analysis of around 600 of the donors excluded 15 to 20 rarely observed V segments, including chromosome 9 orphons, because counts were too low. In a later analysis, most CMV-associated TCR beta chains were found to appear HLA-restricted, with HLA associations seemingly driven largely by CMV exposure. A later analysis associated 17,000 or so TCR beta sequences with specific HLA alleles at a false discovery rate of 0.05. A few of the identified cytomegalovirus-associated TCR beta chains were confirmed in vitro to be specific for cytomegalovirus antigens. A later analysis found that HLA-associated TCR beta chains were more clonally expanded and had lower generation probabilities than equally common non-associated chains. A group of highly shared sequence variants was considered likely to be a technical artifact of the sequencing pipeline. When HLA alleles, especially DR and DQ, strongly co-occurred, attributing TCR associations to individual alleles was difficult. The study listed approximately 150 TCR beta chains as associated with cytomegalovirus. It was suggested by the authors that the approach could potentially be generalized to other disease states and immunological phenotypes. Most TCR sequences were seen in very few donors, while some public TCRs were found in many individuals. A further reported finding was that TCR beta sequences accurately predicted the HLA-A and HLA-B alleles for most subjects in the first cohort. Because HLA typing was unavailable for some donors at each locus, only the typed subset was used in association tests. According to a later analysis, TCR association rates differed among HLA loci, with DRB1 alleles showing the most associated TCRs and HLA-C alleles showing the fewest. The classifier was reported to diagnose cytomegalovirus status with high specificity and sensitivity in both the original cohort and the validation cohort. Because the 87-base-pair reads could not distinguish some IMGT-functional V segments, including TRBV6-2 and TRBV6-3, those segments were excluded. Roughly uniform sequencing depth across donors was assumed in presence/absence analyses, although this assumption may not hold. In an earlier analysis of fewer than 750 of the donors, most TCR beta V segments were observed in productive rearrangements about 87% or about 30% of the time, broadly matching IMGT annotations.

The cohort comprised 550 to 700 healthy bone marrow donors. At the time of sampling, every cohort member was nominally healthy, though immune exposures that went unrecorded were likely present. The donor tested CMV seronegative and was one of the 352 seronegative cohort members. Every donor gave a peripheral blood sample, and the peripheral blood mononuclear cells from that sample were used for TCR beta sequencing. The Qiagen DNeasy Blood Extraction Kit was used to extract genomic DNA from the blood cell samples. On this clone itself: Which antigen it targets is not known. Within one base of it there is no much larger clone, and no base qualities were kept.

Libraries were constructed by the immunoSEQ multiplex PCR assay. The multiplex PCR relied on a mix of 60 forward primers for TCR Vbeta segments and 13 reverse primers for TCR Jbeta segments. Amplification of the CDR3 region of rearranged TCR beta genes was performed with a multiplex PCR assay on genomic DNA. The Illumina HiSeq System was used to sequence the amplified TCR beta libraries as 87-base-pair reads. The authors processed their data as follows. In a later analysis, 77 million or so unique TCR beta chains were counted across the 690 or so repertoires, and approximately 11 million of these chains were shared by at least two donors. Raw reads were error-corrected and collapsed into unique sequences by a nearest-neighbor algorithm in which closely related sequences were merged to remove PCR and sequencing errors. V, D and J gene segments were assigned by aligning CDR3 sequences to IMGT reference sequences. For a sequence to be retained, a match of at least six nucleotides was required to both a V gene segment and a J gene segment. Rearrangements were classified as productive when the CDR3 lacked stop codons and remained in frame with V and J, and all other rearrangements were classified as non-productive. CDR3 was defined according to IMGT convention as the region running from the second conserved V-encoded cysteine to the conserved J-encoded phenylalanine. The earlier analysis of 500 to 750 of the donors excluded any sequence lacking an unambiguous match to a single V gene segment. In an earlier analysis of a few hundred of the donors, V segments were called functional above 56.7% productive rearrangements and were called segregating when the between-donor standard deviation exceeded 5%. A statistical classification framework was built to diagnose cytomegalovirus status from the catalog of TCR beta chain sequences. V and J gene assignment, in a later analysis, came from comparing TCR nucleotide sequences with IMGT/GENE-DB human TR gene sequences. The TCRdist pipeline was used in a later analysis to assign CDR3 sequences and most-parsimonious VDJ recombination scenarios. In a later analysis, each TCR beta chain was defined by its CDR3 amino acid sequence together with its V-gene family, and reads without a unique V-gene family were excluded. A later analysis removed nearly 600 highly shared, low-generation-probability nucleotide sequences to deal with suspected cross-contamination and a sequencing artifact. In a later analysis, a clonal expansion index for each public chain was calculated from normalized within-repertoire ranks of inferred template counts. Generation probabilities in a later analysis came from a VDJ recombination model fitted to out-of-frame rearrangements, and those results were checked against IGoR. In a later analysis, hypergeometric tests were used to score TCR-TCR, TCR-HLA and TCR-CMV co-occurrence, with a repertoire-size bias correction applied to TCR pairs. In a later analysis, false discovery rates were estimated by permuting HLA or CMV assignments 20 times. In a later analysis, co-occurring TCRs were grouped using DBSCAN, with TCRdist sequence similarity added in when clustering inside HLA-allele-positive subsets. Co-occurrence clustering excluded repertoires with fewer than 30,000 or more than 120,000 public chains, plus five with anomalous nucleotide sharing. TCRdb provides this immuneACCESS table in a form limited to in-frame rearrangements. Some clones are lacking; in checked studies, under half of them reflect an unresolved V gene, and why the rest are absent is not known. V, J and clone size were drawn from that table, and D and trimming were deduced from the DNA. This sample is represented by roughly 150,000 clones; approximately 84% of them were singletons. Roughly 2.4% of the sample lies in the top ten.

This TCR came from a woman aged 18-29 years in good health and CMV-seronegative. The V and J genes are TRBV27 and TRBJ1-5, with TRBD1 matching 9 junction bases. Sequenced material: PBMCs. Here is the DNA: TGTGCCAGCAGTTTCGGACAGGGGAGTCAGCCCCAGCATTTT. The encoded protein is CASSFGQGSQPQHF.